These T cell receptor beta chains were read from a single sample in a study of OX40 agonist ivuxolimab in advanced cancers. TCRdb keeps only in-frame clones here, not all; method: immunoSEQ multiplex PCR. The data hold around 38,000 clones, with about 90% observed a single time. The sample was CD4+ or CD8+ T cells sorted from blood, taken in a trial of the OX40 agonist ivuxolimab. Source of these receptors: an adult with an advanced solid tumor such as melanoma, head and neck, liver or kidney cancer. The CDR3 runs from the conserved cysteine through the conserved F or W.

TRBV4-1 | CASSQVWQGEQYF
TRBV7-3 | CASSPGLAGDSEQFF
TRBV28 | CASSFGSFGGPGGNTIYF
TRBV2 | CATRYTVAGNEKLFF
TRBV7-9 | CASSLGHNEQFF
TRBV4-1 | CASSPRTGSNQPQHF
TRBV13 | CASSLGNQPQHF
TRBV11-2 | CASSTHRGRGTEAFF
TRBV27 | CASSTGPTGELFF
TRBV5-4 | CASSDSGTNYEQYF
TRBV2 | CASVKREGLSYNEQFF
TRBV27 | CASSFGVAGELFF
TRBV19 | CASSWREGRDEQYF
TRBV11-2 | CASSSAASSYNEQFF
TRBV5-4 | CASSLLAGNYGYTF
TRBV6-9 | CASSESLGSQPQHF
TRBV6-5 | CASSYGSSGAEQFF
TRBV19 | CASSISGGITGELFF
TRBV7-9 | CASSSLGPVQGYTF
TRBV5-1 | CASSLTSATSYEQYF
TRBV7-8 | CASWAGGEGNNEQFF
TRBV7-9 | CASSSPGGLPYNEQFF
TRBV4-1 | CASSHPRGGAWGETQYF
TRBV7-8 | CASSLDVRRYEQYF
TRBV7-8 | CASGSTGAGTEAFF
TRBV7-2 | CASSSSGGYEQYF
TRBV5-8 | CASSSISGTGTYEQYF
TRBV13 | CASSLGTEETQYF
TRBV9 | CASSASGNYNEQFF
TRBV19 | CASSSGAKGYTF
TRBV9 | CASSQYSNQPQHF
TRBV10-3 | CAISEGRRGETQYF
TRBV27 | CASSLSGHQETQYF
TRBV7-9 | CASIRGNTEAFF
TRBV10-1 | CATPSGGSTNEQFF
TRBV19 | CASSTRALADEQFF
TRBV6-5 | CASSYSQGLDYGYTF
TRBV7-9 | CASAVSSGNTIYF
TRBV7-9 | CASSLLISGNTIYF
TRBV4-1 | CASSQAGTIYNEQFF
TRBV10-3 | CAISGGKIYEQYF
TRBV6-1 | CASSELGGNYGYTF
TRBV27 | CASTPGPSSYEQYF
TRBV28 | CASRLGTANYEQYF
TRBV28 | CASNTYRDVAKNIQYF
TRBV7-8 | CASSSQTSLVYNEQFF
TRBV4-1 | CASSHGSIASNQPQHF
TRBV5-6 | CASSFGRLNTEAFF
TRBV9 | CASSPLIDGNYEQYF
TRBV18 | CASSQTSGTYNEQFF
TRBV6-1 | CASSDQDEQYF
TRBV30 | CAGGGTASGELFF